This T cell receptor beta chain was observed in a study of blood T cell repertoires in COVID-19 (TCRdb year 2020). Background for the entire study: The collaborator samples originated in the United States, Italy and Spain and spanned the acute and convalescent phases of COVID-19. Subjects who had been exposed to COVID-19, were actively infected with it, or had recovered from it provided the deeply sampled blood TCRbeta repertoires that made up the dataset. The repertoires were released in a freely available public database intended as a resource for research on the immune response to SARS-CoV-2. The prospective study material was composed of cDNA or gDNA derived from T cells, B-cell-depleted T cells, or PBMCs. Where HLA class I and class II types were available, the types were taken from metadata supplied by the sample provider, not from assay-based typing. Nearly every sample came with metadata listing a de-identified subject ID, COVID-19 status, age in years and sex. The samples were drawn from the first 160 participants of the ongoing ImmuneRACE study and from 950 to 1,500 subjects provided by 6 global collaborators.

TCRbeta CDR3 regions were amplified from genomic DNA by means of the immunoSEQ Assay, a bias-controlled multiplex PCR. Turning to the authors' computational methods: The number of nucleated cells in each sample was estimated by amplification of reference gene primers within the assay. To quantify the absolute abundance of each unique TCRbeta CDR3 rearrangement, sequence reads were collapsed and filtered. For each sample, productive Simpson clonality was calculated as the square root of Simpson's diversity index across productive rearrangements. Drawn from immuneACCESS, this table holds only the in-frame rearrangements with V and J called that TCRdb kept. Clones are partly lost; checked studies trace under half to an unresolved V gene and leave the rest unexplained. V and J calls and clone size follow that table, whereas D and trimming were derived from the DNA. Here the sample has 150,000 or so clones; around 82% occur a single time. Jointly, the top ten make up around 3.6% of the sample.

General conclusions and limits of the study: Clinical and demographic metadata were provided uncurated, with the amount varying by source and participant.

According to the germline V gene, CDR1 reads SGHTA and CDR2 reads FQGNSA. From the cysteine up to the phenylalanine, the CDR3 has a length of 16 residues. The retained sequence is limited to the CDR3, 48 bases, with the frame set at the first base. The germline V end is reduced by 5 bases and the J end by 5 bases; junction bases left unmatched: 14. About this clone itself: No cognate antigen has been identified for it. Base qualities were left out, and no much larger clone turns up one base away.

Enrolling through a virtual design, the prospective study's participants ranged in age from roughly 18 to 90 years and lived across 24 United States geographic areas. In the prospective study, cohorts were assigned on the basis of participant-reported clinical history obtained from a screening survey and a study questionnaire. Each participant in the prospective study had whole blood, serum and a nasopharyngeal or oropharyngeal swab collected by mobile phlebotomists. Over a 2-month period, participants in the prospective study had the option of providing additional blood draws and questionnaires. Before DNA extraction, prospective study blood samples were shipped either frozen or at room temperature.

The sequence was obtained from a woman in her fifties or sixties in a cohort exposed to, infected with or recovered from COVID-19 (not recorded which). Source material: PBMCs or T cells enriched from blood (not recorded which). In this chain, TRBV7-2 is recombined with TRBJ2-5; 7 junctional bases match TRBD2. The CDR3 here reads CASSLSGASGLETQYF. In nucleotide form, the sequence is TGTGCCAGCAGCCTCAGTGGGGCTAGCGGACTGGAGACCCAGTACTTC.